The 6 T cell receptor beta chains below were found in one sample sequenced in a study of cytomegalovirus exposure and HLA in healthy donors. The PCR had 60 Vbeta and 13 Jbeta primers. Sequencing was performed with immunoSEQ multiplex PCR; in TCRdb, only in-frame clones are kept and a portion is missing. The sample includes approximately 150,000 clones. What was sequenced was PBMCs. The receptors were sampled from a male donor in good health and CMV-seronegative.

V and J are TRBV6-5 and TRBJ1-2; D is perhaps TRBD1 (5 bases). This CDR3 region has 12 residues. Between the trimmed V and J ends, which lost 4 bases and 14 bases, there was a span of 17 bases. Looked up from germline, CDR1 is MNHEY and CDR2 is SVGAGI. The CDR3 spells CASSSAGPATTF. CDR3 DNA sequence: TGTGCCAGCAGTTCCGCGGGACCAGCCACAACCTTC.

The CDR3 here is CASSLDRDRGYEQYF. CDR3 bases: TGCGCCAGCAGCTTGGACCGGGACAGGGGTTACGAGCAGTACTTC. The chain links TRBV5-1 to TRBJ2-7, with 10 bases matching TRBD1. V shed 0 bases, J shed 4 bases, and the junction held 4 bases outside the gene matches. The V gene's germline CDR1 is SGHRS and CDR2 YFSETQ. CDR3 length: 15 amino acids.

The V and J genes are TRBV27 and TRBJ1-1; 8 bases are a match to TRBD1. V dropped 3 bases and J dropped 1; count of bases not matched to a gene: 1. This CDR3 comprises 14 residues. The germline gives CDR1 MNHEY, CDR2 SMNVEV (reference sequence). The CDR3 sequence: CASSFDRGNTEAFF. CDR3 nucleotide sequence: TGTGCCAGCAGTTTCGACAGGGGGAACACTGAAGCTTTCTTT.

The chain is built from TRBV7-2 and TRBJ2-7; 10 nucleotides line up with TRBD1. The CDR3 totals 18 residues. Unmatched junction bases numbered 9, after V lost 0 bases and J lost 1 base. Germline CDR1 and CDR2: SGHTA and FQGNSA. The CDR3 coding sequence is TGTGCCAGCAGCTTAGCGCCCTGGGGACAGGGGAGATCCTACGAGCAGTACTTC. Its translation: CASSLAPWGQGRSYEQYF.

J is TRBJ1-2 and V is TRBV7-9; perhaps TRBD1 as D (5 bases). The CDR3 length is 13 residues. V lost 4 bases and J lost 2, with 8 bases in between. Germline lookup yields CDR1 SEHNR and CDR2 FQNEAQ (reference sequence). CDR3: CASSSQGNYGYTF. The DNA of the CDR3 is TGTGCCAGCAGCTCCCAGGGCAACTATGGCTACACCTTC.

The chain has TRBV9 and TRBJ2-7; 7 nucleotides align to TRBD2. The V gene's germline CDR1 is SGDLS and CDR2 YYNGEE. The V gene end was trimmed by 4 bases and the J gene end by 4 bases; junction bases not matched to a gene: 5. The CDR3 covers 13 residues. This chain's CDR3 is CASSPGGGYEQYF. The CDR3 DNA reads as TGTGCCAGCAGCCCAGGCGGGGGATACGAGCAGTACTTC. The full variable domain, in which reference TRBV9 and TRBJ2-7 provide the parts outside the CDR3, is DSGVTQTPKHLITATGQRVTLRCSPRSGDLSVYWYQQSLDQGLQFLIQYYNGEERAKGNILERFSAQQFPDLHSELNLSSLELGDSALYFCASSPGGGYEQYFGPGTRLTVT.